Listed here are 9 T cell receptor beta chains from one sample, sequenced in a study of T cells in Graves' hyperthyroidism and ophthalmopathy (dated by TCRdb to the late 2010s). Library preparation employed multiplex PCR. Sequencer: Illumina HiSeq 2000. The TCR beta CDR3 regions were amplified from RNA transcripts. A first-round RT-PCR of the TCR CDR3 used the HTBI primer set with the Qiagen OneStep RT-PCR kit. TCRdb reworked the public reads: Q25 trimming with fastp, MiXCR clone assembly, productive beta chains retained. Every distinct CDR3 protein forms one entry, paired with its most common genes and DNA. The sample table lists around 520,000 distinct CDR3 sequences, approximately 15% of them with a count of one. More than 11% of the sample is in the top ten clones. What was sequenced was blood. Every receptor here comes from a woman in her forties with Graves' hyperthyroidism.

This clonotype was detected many times. The rearrangement uses TRBV9 and TRBJ1-1; D possibly corresponds to TRBD1 (6 bases). The CDR3 consists of 14 residues. V gave up 3 bases and J gave up 4 bases, with 13 bases separating them. Germline CDR1 and CDR2: SGDLS and YYNGEE. The CDR3 nucleotides are TGTGCCAGCAGCGCCGGGTGGGGGGCCACTGAAGCTTTCTTT. This encodes CASSAGWGATEAFF.

The chain uses TRBV12-3 or TRBV12-4 and TRBJ1-2; the D is unclear. The CDR3 has 12 amino acids. The V end was cut by 5 bases, the J end by 5 bases, with 9 bases between. The CDR3: CASSDPPYGYTF. The DNA for the CDR3 is TGTGCCAGCAGTGACCCCCCATATGGCTACACCTTC.

This clonotype has more than one count but fewer than ten. The V gene is TRBV4-1, the J gene TRBJ1-4, with 9 nucleotides matching TRBD1. The CDR3 is made up of 15 amino acids. The V segment lost 0 bases and the J segment 9 bases; nucleotides outside the gene matches: 5. Germline CDR1 MGHRA, CDR2 YSYEKL. The CDR3 protein is CASSQDRGTGQKLFF. CDR3 nucleotides: TGCGCCAGCAGCCAAGACCGGGGGACAGGGCAAAAACTGTTTTTT.

The rearrangement joins TRBV3-1 to TRBJ1-6; D unresolved. The germline V gene has CDR1 LGHDT and CDR2 YNNKEL (reference sequence). The CDR3 totals 13 residues. V gave up 1 base and J gave up 9 bases, with 7 bases separating them. This chain's CDR3 is CASSQGSLSPLHF. Written as DNA, the CDR3 is TGTGCCAGCAGCCAAGGATCGCTTTCACCCCTCCACTTT.

There are many counts of this clonotype. This chain joins TRBV20-1 and TRBJ1-5; 8 bases map to TRBD1. The CDR3 length is 14 residues. Germline CDR1 DFQATT, CDR2 SNEGSKA (reference sequence). Trimming removed 6 bases from V and 1 base from J; junction bases left unmatched: 5. The CDR3 DNA reads TGCAGTGCCTCGGCAGGGGGCAGCAATCAGCCCCAGCATTTT. It encodes CSASAGGSNQPQHF.

This clonotype was seen at least ten times. The chain uses TRBV11-2 and TRBJ2-7, with a possible D match to TRBD2 (6 bases). CDR1 and CDR2 (germline): SGHAT, FQNNGV. The CDR3 totals 15 residues. Trimming stripped 5 bases from V and 4 bases from J, with 18 bases between. The CDR3 loop is CASSPEGPQRYEQYF. CDR3 DNA sequence: TGTGCCAGCAGCCCGGAGGGCCCTCAACGGTACGAGCAGTACTTC.

This chain connects TRBV6-4 to TRBJ2-2; D is ambiguous. The CDR3 totals 14 residues. Trimming shortened V by 0 bases and J by 5 bases, and 7 bases separated the two germline ends. From germline, CDR1 is MRHNA and CDR2 SNTAGT. CDR3: CASSDSSLTGELFF. The CDR3 DNA is TGTGCCAGCAGTGACTCATCGTTAACCGGGGAGCTGTTTTTT.

V and J are TRBV7-2 and TRBJ1-1; the D gene is possibly TRBD1 (5 bases). Between the trimmed V and J ends, which lost 2 bases and 9 bases, there was a span of 10 bases. This CDR3 is 12 amino acids long. In germline, CDR1 is SGHTA, CDR2 FQGNSA. CDR3: CASSLWGPQAFF. CDR3 bases: TGTGCCAGCAGCTTATGGGGACCTCAAGCTTTCTTT.

This clonotype was seen a few times. The chain uses TRBV7-2 and TRBJ1-2, with D uncertain. Germline-derived CDR1 and CDR2 are SGHTA and FQGNSA. Trimming left V 3 bases short and J 7 bases short, with 18 bases between. This CDR3 spans 15 amino acids. CDR3 protein: CASSLSERALVGYTF. CDR3 in DNA: TGTGCCAGCAGCTTGAGCGAGCGGGCCTTGGTTGGCTACACCTTC.